This T cell receptor beta chain is drawn from a study of T cells in Graves' hyperthyroidism and ophthalmopathy. CDR1 and CDR2 (germline): SEHNR, FQNEAQ (reference sequence). The CDR3 consists of 16 residues. The V end was cut by 5 bases, the J end by 7 bases, with 23 bases between. RNA transcripts yielded amplified TCR beta CDR3 regions. The HTBI set primed first-round TCR CDR3 RT-PCR. MiXCR, applied by TCRdb to the multiplex PCR reads, yields one record per CDR3 protein. Of approximately 870,000 distinct CDR3 sequences listed, 38% were seen once; the top ten hold 8.9%. The sequencing sample was made of blood. The gene calls are TRBV7-9 and TRBJ2-5, with D perhaps given as TRBD1 or TRBD2 (5 bases each). The clonotype comes from a man between 18 and 35 years old with Graves' hyperthyroidism. This CDR3 is CASSPTSGAGLGTQYF. The CDR3 nucleotides read TGTGCCAGCAGCCCCACTAGTGGGGCCGGCCTTGGGACCCAGTACTTC.